These T cell receptor beta chains were read from a single sample in a study of cytomegalovirus exposure and HLA in healthy donors. Profiled with immunoSEQ multiplex PCR; TCRdb holds only in-frame clones, not every one. The sample holds some 160,000 clones; 84% are singletons and the top ten take more than 1.5%. The specimen was PBMCs. These receptors came from a young man in good health and CMV-seronegative. Both conserved end residues are part of each CDR3. Fields, in order: V gene, J gene, CDR3 protein.

TRBV28	TRBJ2-7	CASSYPASGEDEQYF
TRBV7-9	TRBJ1-1	CASEIPRAGSNTEAFF
TRBV29-1	TRBJ2-3	CSVEKGGRGGTDTQYF
TRBV28	TRBJ1-6	CASSPTGGGSPLHF
TRBV6-4	TRBJ1-2	CASSRDSEGYGYTF
TRBV5-4	TRBJ1-2	CASSPLPGDSYGYTF
TRBV19	TRBJ1-2	CASNLGGAYGYTF
TRBV4-1	TRBJ2-3	CASSLELAERTDTQYF
TRBV7-3	TRBJ2-7	CASSPLAPEEDYEQYF
TRBV5-4	TRBJ2-1	CASSGDRGPYNEQFF
TRBV30	TRBJ1-4	CAWSARADRINEKLFF
TRBV7-3	TRBJ2-3	CASSSPGGVSTDTQYF
TRBV13	TRBJ2-4	CASSLGGTSGGPLAKNIQYF
TRBV18	TRBJ2-3	CASSPNTDTQYF
TRBV2	TRBJ1-2	CASTLTDSHYGYTF
TRBV5-8	TRBJ2-3	CASSTPTGYIDTQYF
TRBV2	TRBJ1-4	CASSGPQRGEKLFF
TRBV9	TRBJ1-1	CASSVVQGPTEAFF
TRBV28	TRBJ1-5	CASSLPGGTQPQHF
TRBV15	TRBJ2-7	CATSIRLGEQYF
TRBV18	TRBJ2-3	CASSPRPQGRREDTQYF
TRBV9	TRBJ2-5	CASSAVTGGEETQYF
TRBV4-3	TRBJ2-2	CASSPGFGGGELFF
TRBV6-1	TRBJ1-5	CASRRDRALPQHF
TRBV7-9	TRBJ2-1	CASSLGGGAAYEQFF
TRBV6-5	TRBJ1-1	CASSLEVTGTEAFF
TRBV5-6	TRBJ2-3	CASSLIIGDDPQGDTQYF
TRBV7-9	TRBJ2-3	CASSPRIAASTDTQYF
TRBV5-1	TRBJ2-7	CASSLVAGRVREQYF
TRBV6-5	TRBJ1-2	CASSYSSENYGYTF
TRBV11-2	TRBJ2-3	CASSLVSETGYSDTQYF
TRBV21-1	TRBJ2-7	CASPRDRGTYEQYF
TRBV28	TRBJ2-7	CASQAGGSYEQYF
TRBV28	TRBJ2-7	CASSSLGRGPFYF
TRBV11-3	TRBJ2-1	CASSSTGGDEQFF
TRBV18	TRBJ2-7	CASSLRTPPDEQYF
TRBV19	TRBJ2-1	CASSPASGSDFRDLYNEQFF
TRBV13	TRBJ2-7	CASSPIQGAREQYF
TRBV11-2	TRBJ2-3	CASRTSGGGTQYF
TRBV7-9	TRBJ1-1	CASSLLGEGYTEAFF
TRBV28	TRBJ2-2	CASSYQIGELFF
TRBV7-3	TRBJ2-2	CASSLSVGQGGTGELFF
TRBV10-3	TRBJ1-4	CAISSGGVNEKLFF
TRBV19	TRBJ1-4	CASSPGTGVHEKLFF
TRBV4-1	TRBJ2-5	CASGTWETQYF